The rows below give T cell receptor beta chains drawn from one sample of a study of T cells in Graves' hyperthyroidism and ophthalmopathy. TCRdb processed the multiplex PCR reads anew with MiXCR; each CDR3 protein has one entry. Counted here are some 600,000 distinct CDR3 sequences, approximately 14% occurring once; the ten biggest clones make up roughly 6.2%. The sample consisted of blood. Receptors originate from a woman in her twenties or thirties with Graves' hyperthyroidism that later progressed to Graves' ophthalmopathy. The CDR3 runs from the conserved cysteine through the conserved F or W. The D gene is left open where the match is weak. The size field is filled for only some rows; it gives once, few, many or a size class.

d_call j_call clone_size cdr3_length v_call cdr3_nt cdr3_aa
TRBD2 TRBJ2-3 many 16 TRBV29-1 TGCAGCGTCCGAGGAACTAGCGGGAGGGCCGCAGATACGCAGTATTTT CSVRGTSGRAADTQYF
NA TRBJ2-5 many 14 TRBV28 TGTGCCAGCAGTTACGGGGGTGCGGGAGAGACCCAGTACTTC CASSYGGAGETQYF
NA TRBJ2-7 NA 15 TRBV15 TGTGCCACCAGCACCAGGGACGAGCTGGCCTACGAGCAGTACTTC CATSTRDELAYEQYF
NA TRBJ1-3 many 12 TRBV12-3/TRBV12-4 TGTGCCAGCAGCCCTTGGGTAAACTCCATATATTTT CASSPWVNSIYF
NA TRBJ1-2 many 13 TRBV20-1 TGCAGTGCTAGAGATAATAGGAACTATGGCTACACCTTC CSARDNRNYGYTF
NA TRBJ1-2 NA 14 TRBV7-9 TGTGCCAGCAGCTTAGACAGTAGGATTGGTGGCTACACCTTC CASSLDSRIGGYTF
NA TRBJ2-3 many 14 TRBV20-1 TGCAGTGCTAGAGACAGGCTTTACACAGATACGCAGTATTTT CSARDRLYTDTQYF
TRBD2 TRBJ2-3 many 16 TRBV28 TGTGCCAGCAGTTTTGGGACTAGCGGAGGCACAGATACGCAGTATTTT CASSFGTSGGTDTQYF
NA TRBJ1-2 many 15 TRBV30 TGTGCCTGGAGCGTAACAGGGAAGTTTAACTATGGCTACACCTTC CAWSVTGKFNYGYTF
NA TRBJ1-5 few 13 TRBV27 TGTGCCAGCAGTTTAAGTGGAAGTCAGCCCCAGCATTTT CASSLSGSQPQHF
NA TRBJ1-1 NA 14 TRBV13 TGTGCCAGCAGCTTAGGGGAGATGAACACTGGAGCTTTCTTT CASSLGEMNTGAFF
NA TRBJ2-7 NA 13 TRBV28 TGTGCCAGCAGTCCGAGGGACTCCTACGACCAGTACTTC CASSPRDSYDQYF
NA TRBJ2-7 many 17 TRBV2 TGTGCCAGCAGTGAAGCGGAATTAGGGTCGAGCTCCTACGAGCAGTACTTC CASSEAELGSSSYEQYF
NA TRBJ2-7 NA 15 TRBV7-2 TGTGCCAGCAGCTTAGGTATTCGGGGCTCCTACGAGCAGTACTTC CASSLGIRGSYEQYF
TRBD1 TRBJ1-3 many 16 TRBV2 TGTGCCAGCAATCCGACAGGGGTGATGTCTGGAAACACCATATATTTT CASNPTGVMSGNTIYF
TRBD2 TRBJ2-5 many 20 TRBV6-1 TGTGCCAGCAGCAGAAGAGAGGATCTAGCGGGAGGGGGCCTCAAGGAGACCCAGTACTTC CASSRREDLAGGGLKETQYF
NA TRBJ2-5 few 13 TRBV6-1 TGTGCCAGCACGGCGGCCGGGTTGGAGACCCAGTACTTC CASTAAGLETQYF
TRBD1 TRBJ1-6 many 18 TRBV27 TGTGCCAGCAGTTTATCGGCCGGACAGGGGGATACGAGCTCACCCCTCCACTTT CASSLSAGQGDTSSPLHF
NA TRBJ2-3 many 13 TRBV20-1 TGCAGTGCCAGGGGGGCCAGCGTGGGTACGCAGTATTTT CSARGASVGTQYF
NA TRBJ2-5 many 13 TRBV6-1 TGTGCCAGCAATAGCGGCGGTGCAGAGACCCAGTACTTC CASNSGGAETQYF
NA TRBJ2-2 many 13 TRBV7-2 TGTGCCAGCAGCTTAGAGGTCGCCGGGGAGCTGTTTTTT CASSLEVAGELFF
NA TRBJ2-1 many 14 TRBV7-2 TGTGCCAGCAGCTTAGCGGCTGGAAAGCATGAGCAGTTCTTC CASSLAAGKHEQFF
NA TRBJ1-6 few 13 TRBV19 TGTGCCAGTAGGGACCGCACTAATTCACCCCTCCACTTT CASRDRTNSPLHF
NA TRBJ2-2 NA 14 TRBV6-5 TGTGCCAGCAGTTGGCCAGGGGCAACCGGGGAGCTGTTTTTT CASSWPGATGELFF
NA TRBJ2-7 few 19 TRBV5-4 TGTGCCAGCAGCTTGGTTCAGGGGAGGATCAGCTCGGTAATCCACGAGCAGTACTTC CASSLVQGRISSVIHEQYF
TRBD2 TRBJ2-5 once 20 TRBV7-2 TGTGCCAGCAGCTTAGAATGGACTAGCGGGGGTCGGCGATTCCAAGAGACCCAGTACTTC CASSLEWTSGGRRFQETQYF
TRBD2 TRBJ2-1 many 14 TRBV19 TGTGCCAGTGTGAGCGGGATCGACTACAATGAGCAGTTCTTC CASVSGIDYNEQFF
NA TRBJ2-7 many 13 TRBV6-1 TGTGCCAGCGGCGGAGCGGCACCCTACGAGCAGTACTTC CASGGAAPYEQYF
NA TRBJ1-6 many 13 TRBV30 TGTGCCTGGAGTGTCTTAGGCAATTCACCCCTCCACTTT CAWSVLGNSPLHF
NA TRBJ2-2 many 14 TRBV7-9 TGTGCCAGCAGCTTCAGACAGCTGACCGGGGAGCTGTTTTTT CASSFRQLTGELFF
NA TRBJ1-1 many 14 TRBV28 TGTGCCAGCCTGGTTGGGGGCCCGAACACTGAAGCTTTCTTT CASLVGGPNTEAFF
NA TRBJ1-5 few 14 TRBV30 TGTGCCTGGAGTGTCGCCTGGAGCAATCAGCCCCAGCATTTT CAWSVAWSNQPQHF
NA TRBJ1-3 few 12 TRBV20-1 TGCAGTGCTAGCCTAAGTGGAAACACCATATATTTT CSASLSGNTIYF
NA TRBJ1-2 many 17 TRBV29-1 TGCAGCGTTGAAGATCTCACCTATGGACGGGATAACTATGGCTACACCTTC CSVEDLTYGRDNYGYTF
NA TRBJ1-1 many 12 TRBV30 TGTGCCTGGGAGACATTGAACACTGAAGCTTTCTTT CAWETLNTEAFF
NA TRBJ1-1 many 13 TRBV19 TGTGCCAGTAATTCACAGGGGAACACTGAAGCTTTCTTT CASNSQGNTEAFF
NA TRBJ2-3 NA 15 TRBV9 TGTGCCAGCAGCCTCCTGCCTAGCGCCACAGATACGCAGTATTTT CASSLLPSATDTQYF
TRBD1 TRBJ1-2 NA 14 TRBV15 TGTGCCACCAGCAGAGAGAGGACAGGGGATGGCTACACCTTC CATSRERTGDGYTF
TRBD1 TRBJ1-4 many 14 TRBV2 TGTGCCAGCAGTGCCGGGACAGGGCCAGGAAAACTGTTTTTT CASSAGTGPGKLFF
NA TRBJ1-1 few 15 TRBV5-1 TGCGCCAGCAGCTTGGATTGGTTGGAGAACACTGAAGCTTTCTTT CASSLDWLENTEAFF
NA TRBJ2-1 NA 15 TRBV5-1 TGCGCCAGCAGCTTGGCGGGAGACTCCTACGATGAGCAGTTCTTC CASSLAGDSYDEQFF